This entry lists 31 T cell receptor beta chains sequenced from one sample in a study of blood T cell repertoires in COVID-19 (dated by TCRdb to 2018 to 2020). The library came from the immunoSEQ multiplex PCR assay. In its TCRdb copy, this immuneACCESS table keeps in-frame sequences only and misses some clones. Where compared with another copy, unresolved V genes explain less than half of these, and the others have no known cause. The sample table shows roughly 59,000 clones, and around 80% are seen once. The ten most abundant clones make up 9.7% of the sample. Sequencing input: peripheral blood. All receptors come from a human donor in a cohort sampled during active COVID-19.

Only a few counts were recorded for this clone. The chain employs TRBV25-1 and TRBJ2-6; 10 bases align to TRBD1. There are 17 residues in the CDR3. After removal of 10 bases from V and 0 bases from J, the junction contained 9 bases not matched to a gene. CDR1 is MGHDK and CDR2 is SYGVNS in the germline V gene. The CDR3 spells CATSSGQGDSGANVLTF. CDR3 coding DNA: TGTGCCACCTCTAGTGGACAGGGGGACTCTGGGGCCAACGTCCTGACTTTC.

This sequence joins TRBV30 and TRBJ1-1, with 9 bases fitting TRBD1. The length of the CDR3 is 16 residues. The junction had 6 bases not matched to a gene; V was cut back by 0 bases and J by 1 base. Germline V lookup: CDR1 GTSNPN, CDR2 SVGIG (reference sequence). The CDR3 is CAWSVRGTGTNTEAFF. The DNA of the CDR3 is TGTGCCTGGAGTGTACGGGGGACAGGGACGAACACTGAAGCTTTCTTT.

V is TRBV5-1 and J is TRBJ1-1, with 8 positions matching TRBD1. Germline CDR1 is SGHRS and CDR2 is YFSETQ. The V segment lost 1 base and the J segment 1 base; nucleotides outside the gene matches: 6. The CDR3 is 16 amino acids. The CDR3 reads CASSLSSGGENTEAFF. In DNA form, the CDR3 reads TGCGCCAGCAGCTTGAGTTCAGGGGGCGAGAACACTGAAGCTTTCTTT. The entire variable domain, with the rest obtained from reference TRBV5-1 and TRBJ1-1, is as follows: KAGVTQTPRYLIKTRGQQVTLSCSPISGHRSVSWYQQTPGQGLQFLFEYFSETQRNKGNFPGRFSGRQFSNSRSEMNVSTLELGDSALYLCASSLSSGGENTEAFFGQGTRLTVV.

V is TRBV11-3 and J is TRBJ2-5; D might be TRBD1 (7 bases). This CDR3 contains 14 residues. V lost 5 bases to trimming and J lost 2 bases, with 12 bases between them. Germline CDR1 SGHNT, CDR2 YENEEA. DNA of the CDR3: TGTGCCAGCAGCACGGGGGACAGTCAAGAGACCCAGTACTTC. Residues: CASSTGDSQETQYF. The full variable domain, its missing parts supplied by reference TRBV11-3 and TRBJ2-5, is EAGVVQSPRYKIIEKKQPVAFWCNPISGHNTLYWYLQNLGQGPELLIRYENEEAVDDSQLPKDRFSAERLKGVDSTLKIQPAELGDSAVYLCASSTGDSQETQYFGPGTRLLVL.

The rearrangement joins TRBV3-1 (or the pseudogene TRBV3-2) to TRBJ2-7, with D perhaps matching TRBD2 (6 bases). V dropped 1 base and J dropped 6 bases, with 19 bases sitting between them. The germline CDR1 and CDR2 sequences are LGHDT and YNNKEL (reference sequence). CDR3 size: 16 residues. CDR3 DNA sequence: TGTGCCAGCAGCCAAGCAGGAGCGGGCCTCCTAGGCGAGCAGTACTTC. Amino acids: CASSQAGAGLLGEQYF.

V gene TRBV3-1 (or the pseudogene TRBV3-2) combines with J gene TRBJ2-1, with 10 bases matching TRBD2. From germline, CDR1 is LGHDT and CDR2 YNNKEL (reference sequence). The CDR3 contains 16 residues. After removal of 4 bases from V and 4 bases from J, the junction contained 7 bases not matched to a gene. CDR3 loop: CASSPAGTSEYNEQFF. The CDR3 DNA follows: TGTGCCAGCAGCCCTGCCGGGACTAGCGAGTACAATGAGCAGTTCTTC.

The chain uses TRBV7-9 and TRBJ2-2; 7 bases line up with TRBD2. CDR1 is SEHNR and CDR2 is FQNEAQ in the germline V gene (reference sequence). The CDR3 is made up of 15 amino acids. J gave up 7 bases and V 7 bases, and 12 bases lay outside the gene matches. DNA for the CDR3: TGTGCCAGCACCTCCTTAGGGAGGGAGGGCGGGGAGCTGTTTTTT. It encodes CASTSLGREGGELFF.

V usage is TRBV4-3 and J usage is TRBJ1-2; a weak D match, TRBD1 (5 bases). This CDR3 contains 15 residues. The V gene lost 1 base and the J gene lost 4 bases, with 13 bases spanning the gap. Per germline, CDR1 LGHNA and CDR2 YSLEER. CDR3 DNA: TGCGCCAGCAGCCAAGTAGGTCAGGGAGGCTATGGCTACACCTTC. It codes for CASSQVGQGGYGYTF.

This chain connects TRBV6-5 to TRBJ1-3, with TRBD1 as a possible D gene (6 bases). Germline V gene sequence: CDR1 MNHEY, CDR2 SVGAGI. V lost 5 bases to trimming and J lost 0 bases, with 11 bases between them. The length of the CDR3 is 15 residues. The CDR3 spells CASSHQGSSGNTIYF. In nucleotides, the CDR3 is TGTGCCAGCAGTCATCAGGGGTCCTCTGGAAACACCATATATTTT.

The CDR3 loop reads CASSPNRDQPQHF. As DNA, the CDR3 is TGTGCCAGCAGCCCCAATCGGGATCAGCCCCAGCATTTT. The rearrangement links TRBV7-2 to TRBJ1-5; D ambiguous. The CDR3 is 13 residues long. The V end lost 5 bases, the J end lost 5 bases, and 10 bases lay between the germline ends. CDR1 is SGHTA, CDR2 FQGNSA, per germline.

The rearrangement joins TRBV6-5 to TRBJ1-1; TRBD1 agrees at 8 bases. From germline, CDR1 is MNHEY and CDR2 SVGAGI. The CDR3 runs 14 residues. Unmatched junction bases numbered 11, after V lost 7 bases and J lost 7 bases. DNA of the CDR3: TGTGCCAGCACCACGAGGGGGGACAGGAGTGAAGCTTTCTTT. This translates into CASTTRGDRSEAFF.

This chain connects TRBV5-5 to TRBJ2-7; D not resolved. Per germline, CDR1 SGHKS and CDR2 YYEKEE (reference sequence). The CDR3 totals 14 residues. Trimming stripped 1 base from V and 7 bases from J, with 15 bases between. Here the CDR3 reads CASSLNLLSREQYF. For the CDR3, the DNA is TGTGCCAGCAGCTTGAATCTACTATCGCGAGAGCAGTACTTC.

This sequence joins TRBV5-1 and TRBJ2-3; TRBD1 agrees at 11 bases. V shed 4 bases, J shed 3 bases, and the junction held 7 bases outside the gene matches. CDR1 and CDR2 from the germline V gene are SGHRS and YFSETQ. This CDR3 has 16 residues. The CDR3 bases are TGCGCCAGCAGCCCGACCGGGACAGGGGGAACAGATACGCAGTATTTT. This gives the protein CASSPTGTGGTDTQYF.

The chain is built from TRBV4-1 and TRBJ2-3; D perhaps matches TRBD1 (7 bases). This CDR3 is 15 amino acids long. Looked up from germline, CDR1 is MGHRA and CDR2 is YSYEKL. V was clipped by 0 bases and J by 5 bases, with 12 bases between them. CDR3 residues: CASSQDNRGGDTQYF. DNA of the CDR3: TGCGCCAGCAGCCAAGATAACAGGGGAGGAGATACGCAGTATTTT.

V is TRBV4-3 and J is TRBJ2-3, with 10 bases aligning to TRBD2. V shed 0 bases, J shed 3 bases, and the junction held 9 bases outside the gene matches. CDR1 and CDR2 from the germline V gene are LGHNA and YSLEER. This CDR3 spans 18 amino acids. The CDR3: CASSQEVAGTSATDTQYF. The DNA for the CDR3 is TGCGCCAGCAGCCAAGAGGTCGCTGGGACTAGCGCTACAGATACGCAGTATTTT.

The chain uses TRBV4-3 and TRBJ1-2, with no clear D. Trimming removed 0 bases at V and 2 bases at J, with 7 bases between. There are 14 residues in the CDR3. CDR1 and CDR2 from the germline V gene are LGHNA and YSLEER. Here the CDR3 DNA reads TGCGCCAGCAGCCAAGATCAACAGAACTATGGCTACACCTTC. Its protein is CASSQDQQNYGYTF.

The chain recombines TRBV28 with TRBJ2-3, with TRBD2 matching over 7 bases. This CDR3 region has 15 residues. J gave up 3 bases and V 2 bases, and 5 bases lay outside the gene matches. Per the germline V gene, CDR1 is MDHEN and CDR2 is SYDVKM. DNA for the CDR3: TGTGCCAGCAGTTTAGGAGGACTAGTAACAGATACGCAGTATTTT. Translated: CASSLGGLVTDTQYF.

This sequence joins TRBV28 and TRBJ2-7; 9 bases are shared with TRBD1. J gave up 6 bases and V 5 bases, and 17 bases lay outside the gene matches. The CDR3 is 17 amino acids. Germline values: CDR1 MDHEN, CDR2 SYDVKM. In DNA, the CDR3 is TGTGCCAGCAGTCCTACAGGGGGCTGGGGTCAAATGGGCGAGCAGTACTTC. Its protein is CASSPTGGWGQMGEQYF.

The rearrangement links TRBV11-2 to TRBJ2-2, with D hard to call. The V gene's germline CDR1 is SGHAT and CDR2 FQNNGV. Deletions cut 1 base from V and 2 bases from J, with 8 bases between. This CDR3 region has 15 residues. The CDR3 is CASSLVSRNTGELFF. The CDR3 coding sequence is TGTGCCAGCAGCTTAGTTTCTAGAAACACCGGGGAGCTGTTTTTT.

The V and J genes are TRBV19 and TRBJ2-7; tentative D call: TRBD1 (5 bases). Trimming took 2 bases from V and 5 from J, leaving 7 bases between them. The CDR3 extends over 12 amino acids. Germline lookup yields CDR1 LNHDA and CDR2 SQIVND (reference sequence). The CDR3 is CASSIQGHEQYF. In DNA form, the CDR3 reads TGTGCCAGTAGTATACAGGGCCACGAGCAGTACTTC.

This clone was observed a few times. The rearrangement links TRBV19 to TRBJ2-1; 9 nucleotides match TRBD2. Germline trimming cut 1 base from V and 4 bases from J; bases unmatched to any gene: 17. From germline, CDR1 is LNHDA and CDR2 SQIVND (reference sequence). This CDR3 comprises 20 residues. CDR3 loop: CASSIVSLAGPWRGYNEQFF. CDR3 nucleotide sequence: TGTGCCAGTAGTATAGTGTCACTAGCGGGCCCATGGAGGGGGTACAATGAGCAGTTCTTC.

This clone was detected a few times. The J gene is TRBJ2-1, the V gene TRBV18; D possibly corresponds to TRBD2 (6 bases). Germline V gene sequence: CDR1 KGHSH, CDR2 LQKENI. The CDR3 length is 14 residues. V was shortened by 1 base and J by 5 bases, with 9 bases between the two germline ends. CDR3 nucleotide sequence: TGTGCCAGCTCACCACAGACTAGGAACAATGAGCAGTTCTTC. Translation gives CASSPQTRNNEQFF.

This clone has a handful of counts. The V call is TRBV18, the J call TRBJ2-3; 10 nucleotides agree with TRBD2. The junction had 4 bases not matched to a gene; V was cut back by 4 bases and J by 3 bases. The length of the CDR3 is 15 residues. Germline V gene data show CDR1 as KGHSH and CDR2 as LQKENI. CDR3: CASSLGLAETDTQYF. In nucleotides, the CDR3 is TGTGCCAGCTCACTCGGACTAGCGGAGACAGATACGCAGTATTTT.

The chain combines TRBV3-1 (or the pseudogene TRBV3-2) with TRBJ2-1; D possibly corresponds to TRBD2 (5 bases). This CDR3 has 15 amino acids. Between the trimmed V and J ends, which lost 0 bases and 3 bases, there was a span of 9 bases. Germline V gives CDR1 LGHDT, CDR2 YNNKEL (reference sequence). CDR3 coding DNA: TGTGCCAGCAGCCAAGAAGGGAGAGTCTACAATGAGCAGTTCTTC. Its protein is CASSQEGRVYNEQFF.

The rearrangement uses TRBV27 and TRBJ2-3; 8 positions match TRBD2. CDR1 MNHEY and CDR2 SMNVEV come from the germline V gene (reference sequence). The CDR3 is made up of 15 amino acids. Trimming removed 2 bases from V and 1 base from J; junction bases left unmatched: 2. The CDR3 loop is CASSLLGGGTDTQYF. The CDR3 nucleotides read TGTGCCAGCAGTTTACTCGGGGGGGGCACAGATACGCAGTATTTT.

The chain couples TRBV6-1 to TRBJ2-5, with TRBD2 matching 9 bases. Germline V gene sequence: CDR1 MNHNS, CDR2 SASEGT. CDR3 size: 16 residues. Trimming at V came to 7 bases and at J to 5 bases, leaving 14 bases not matched to a gene. This CDR3 reads CASNEGTSGPGETQYF. The CDR3 region has the DNA TGTGCCAGCAATGAGGGAACTAGCGGGCCGGGGGAGACCCAGTACTTC.

The V gene is TRBV21-1, the J gene TRBJ1-5; the D call in the table, TRBD1, was not verified against the DNA. TRBV21-1 is assigned pseudogene status. The CDR3 sequence is 19 residues long. In nucleotides, the CDR3 is TGTGCCAGCAGCAAATGGGGACAGGCCCCCTGTCTGAGCAATCAGCCCCAGCATTTT. Its translation: CASSKWGQAPCLSNQPQHF.

As for this clone: Other nucleotide sequences in the sample specify the same CDR3. This rearrangement joins TRBV5-6 to TRBJ1-1, with D hard to call. CDR1 SGHDT and CDR2 YYEEEE come from the germline V gene. The V and J ends lost 4 bases and 4 bases respectively, with 8 bases between them. The length of the CDR3 is 12 residues. The CDR3 loop is CASSLRGTEAFF. CDR3 DNA sequence: TGTGCCAGCAGCCTCAGAGGCACTGAAGCTTTCTTT. The full variable domain, completed using reference TRBV5-6 and TRBJ1-1, is DAGVTQSPTHLIKTRGQQVTLRCSPKSGHDTVSWYQQALGQGPQFIFQYYEEEERQRGNFPDRFSGHQFPNYSSELNVNALLLGDSALYLCASSLRGTEAFFGQGTRLTVV.

This chain links TRBV3-1 (or the pseudogene TRBV3-2) with TRBJ1-4; D might be TRBD1 (6 bases). CDR3 length equals 15 residues. Germline lookup yields CDR1 LGHDT and CDR2 YNNKEL (reference sequence). The ends were cut back, 4 bases at V and 5 bases at J, with 14 bases in the middle. CDR3 nucleotides: TGTGCCAGCAGCCCAGTCGCGGGGGGCAATGAAAAACTGTTTTTT. This gives the protein CASSPVAGGNEKLFF.

This chain links TRBV3-1 (or the pseudogene TRBV3-2) with TRBJ1-4; D gene unclear. This CDR3 spans 17 amino acids. V was shortened by 1 base and J by 0 bases, with 12 bases between the two germline ends. Germline V lookup: CDR1 LGHDT, CDR2 YNNKEL (reference sequence). CDR3 in DNA: TGTGCCAGCAGCCAAGGGACTGCAGTCGCAACTAATGAAAAACTGTTTTTT. This codes for CASSQGTAVATNEKLFF.

The rearrangement joins TRBV19 to TRBJ2-1; the D is unclear. The CDR3 has 14 residues. V was trimmed by 3 bases and J by 7 bases, leaving 13 bases between them. CDR1 is LNHDA, CDR2 SQIVND, per germline (reference sequence). The chain's CDR3 is CASSIAARKNEQFF. CDR3 nucleotides: TGTGCCAGTAGTATCGCTGCCAGGAAAAATGAGCAGTTCTTC.